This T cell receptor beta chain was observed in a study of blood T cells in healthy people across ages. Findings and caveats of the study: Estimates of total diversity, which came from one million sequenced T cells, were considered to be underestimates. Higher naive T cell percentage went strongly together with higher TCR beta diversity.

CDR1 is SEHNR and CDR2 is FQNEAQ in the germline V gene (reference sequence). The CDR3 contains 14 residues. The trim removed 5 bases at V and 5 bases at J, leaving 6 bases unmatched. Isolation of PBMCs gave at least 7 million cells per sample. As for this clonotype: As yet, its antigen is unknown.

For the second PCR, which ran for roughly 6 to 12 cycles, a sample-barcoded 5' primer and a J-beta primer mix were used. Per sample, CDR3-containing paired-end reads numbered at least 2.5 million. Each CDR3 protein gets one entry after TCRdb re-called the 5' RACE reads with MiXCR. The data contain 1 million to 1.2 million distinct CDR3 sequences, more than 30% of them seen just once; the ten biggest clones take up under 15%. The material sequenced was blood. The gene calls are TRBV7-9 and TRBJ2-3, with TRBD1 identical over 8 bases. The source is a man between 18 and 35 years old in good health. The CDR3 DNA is TGTGCCAGCAGCCCGGGACAGGATCAAGATACGCAGTATTTT. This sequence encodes CASSPGQDQDTQYF.